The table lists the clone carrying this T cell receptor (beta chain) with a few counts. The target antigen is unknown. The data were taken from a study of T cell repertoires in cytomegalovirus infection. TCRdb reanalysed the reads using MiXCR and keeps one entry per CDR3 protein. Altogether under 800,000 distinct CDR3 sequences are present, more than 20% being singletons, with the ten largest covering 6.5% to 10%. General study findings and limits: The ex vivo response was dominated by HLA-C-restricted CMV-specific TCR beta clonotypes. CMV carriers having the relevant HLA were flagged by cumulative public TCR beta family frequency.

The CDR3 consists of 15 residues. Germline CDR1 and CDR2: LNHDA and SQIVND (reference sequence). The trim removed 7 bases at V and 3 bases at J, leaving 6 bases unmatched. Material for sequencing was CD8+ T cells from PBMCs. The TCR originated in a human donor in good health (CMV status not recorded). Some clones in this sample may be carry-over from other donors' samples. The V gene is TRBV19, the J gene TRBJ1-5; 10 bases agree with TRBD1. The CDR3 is CASTGDRGPNQPQHF. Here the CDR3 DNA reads TGTGCCAGTACCGGGGACAGGGGTCCCAATCAGCCCCAGCATTTT.